This T cell receptor (beta chain) was sequenced for a study of T cell responses to AZD1222 COVID-19 vaccine. General observations from the study: Donor demographics were predominantly white British with a female majority; clonal diversity may be underestimated. Spike-specific TCRs gained breadth and depth after people received two AZD1222 doses. Reports indicate that nearly half of spike-specific TCRs are directed at unmutated variant regions.

The CDR3 runs to 14 residues. The germline CDR1 and CDR2 sequences are LNHDA and SQIVND (reference sequence). V dropped 3 bases and J dropped 1 base, with 9 bases sitting between them. TCRdb keeps only in-frame clones here, not all; method: immunoSEQ multiplex PCR. Here the sample spans around 190,000 clones, 70% to 90% being singletons. Concerning this clone: Its cognate antigen is unknown.

Second-dose schedules of about 4 or about 12 weeks were combined. This chain links TRBV19 with TRBJ1-1; D unresolved. Source: peripheral blood, taken 28 days after the second AZD1222 dose. The TCR originated in an adult who received the AZD1222 COVID-19 vaccine. The CDR3: CASSIRGQNTEAFF. CDR3 DNA sequence: TGTGCCAGTAGTATCCGAGGCCAGAACACTGAAGCTTTCTTT. Supplemented by reference TRBV19 and TRBJ1-1, the full variable domain reads DGGITQSPKYLFRKEGQNVTLSCEQNLNHDAMYWYRQDPGQGLRLIYYSQIVNDFQKGDIAEGYSVSREKKESFPLTVTSAQKNPTAFYLCASSIRGQNTEAFFGQGTRLTVV.